The source of this T cell receptor beta chain is a study of shared T cell receptors in the human thymus. The protocol was immunoSEQ multiplex PCR, while the TCRdb copy is restricted to in-frame clones and leaves out a portion. The repertoire includes over 650,000 clones, over 75% of them detected once, and about 0.0094% sits in the top ten. The same sample was also used in a study of human thymus T cells. This second study says: Donors were healthy Finnish babies undergoing corrective operations for congenital heart defects. Thymus was obtained from resections taken during corrective heart surgery. It looked as if thymic and blood repertoires used V and J genes in a biased way. Unrelated individuals were reported by related research to share highly overlapping thymic repertoires.

This clonotype originated in a boy younger than two with a congenital heart defect. The sequenced sample was thymocytes.

For the CDR3, the DNA is TGTGCCAGCAGCTTAGTATCTCGCGGGAGAAGATCCAATGAGCAGTTCTTC. Its translation is CASSLVSRGRRSNEQFF. The chain links TRBV7-6 to TRBJ2-1; 7 bases align to TRBD2. Germline-derived CDR1 and CDR2 are SGHVS and FNYEAQ. The trim removed 1 base at V and 6 bases at J, leaving 12 bases unmatched. The CDR3 sequence is 17 residues long.